A selection of T cell receptor beta chains follows, all from one sample in a study of blood T cell repertoires in COVID-19. Produced via immunoSEQ multiplex PCR; TCRdb's table is partial and in-frame only. The table includes over 150,000 clones, about 90% detected once. The specimen was peripheral blood. These receptors all stem from a man over 45 with acute or convalescent COVID-19. Each CDR3 is given with its conserved first and last residue. A D gene is named only where the DNA matches it firmly. Where a row states a size, it is once, few, many or the class of an expanded clone; other rows omit it.

d_gene: TRBD1; v_gene: TRBV27; len: 15; abundance: once; j_gene: TRBJ2-1; CDR3nt: TGTGCCAGCAGTTTAAGACGGGACAGGTCGAATGAGCAGTTCTTC; CDR3aa: CASSLRRDRSNEQFF
d_gene: TRBD1; v_gene: TRBV10-3; len: 14; abundance: -; j_gene: TRBJ1-3; CDR3nt: TGTGCCATCACCGGGACAGATTCTGGAAACACCATATATTTT; CDR3aa: CAITGTDSGNTIYF
d_gene: TRBD1; v_gene: TRBV25-1; len: 16; abundance: -; j_gene: TRBJ2-1; CDR3nt: TGTGCCAGCAGTCAGCCGGGGGACAGGGGATACCATGAGCAGTTCTTC; CDR3aa: CASSQPGDRGYHEQFF
d_gene: -; v_gene: TRBV29-1; len: 11; abundance: -; j_gene: TRBJ2-7; CDR3nt: TGCAGCGTTGGGGACACCTACGAGCAGTACTTC; CDR3aa: CSVGDTYEQYF
d_gene: -; v_gene: TRBV7-3; len: 13; abundance: -; j_gene: TRBJ2-1; CDR3nt: TGTGCCAGCAGCTTATCAGCTAGGAATGAGCAGTTCTTC; CDR3aa: CASSLSARNEQFF
d_gene: TRBD1; v_gene: TRBV29-1; len: 14; abundance: -; j_gene: TRBJ1-1; CDR3nt: TGCAGCGTGGCGCTCGGGACAGGGGGCACTGAAGCTTTCTTT; CDR3aa: CSVALGTGGTEAFF
d_gene: -; v_gene: TRBV27; len: 16; abundance: -; j_gene: TRBJ2-1; CDR3nt: TGTGCCAGCAGTTTATCCCCGGGTCGCTCCTACAATGAGCAGTTCTTC; CDR3aa: CASSLSPGRSYNEQFF
d_gene: TRBD1; v_gene: TRBV27; len: 12; abundance: -; j_gene: TRBJ1-1; CDR3nt: TGTGCCAGCAGTTTAGACAGGGCCGAAGCTTTCTTT; CDR3aa: CASSLDRAEAFF
d_gene: TRBD1; v_gene: TRBV7-2; len: 13; abundance: -; j_gene: TRBJ1-6; CDR3nt: TGTGCCAGCAGCAACAGGGGGGATTCACCCCTCCACTTT; CDR3aa: CASSNRGDSPLHF
d_gene: TRBD1; v_gene: TRBV5-6; len: 15; abundance: -; j_gene: TRBJ2-7; CDR3nt: TGTGCCAGCAGCTCCCGGGACAGGCTAACCTACGAGCAGTACTTC; CDR3aa: CASSSRDRLTYEQYF
d_gene: -; v_gene: TRBV11-3; len: 13; abundance: -; j_gene: TRBJ2-1; CDR3nt: TGTGCCAGCAGCTCAGCCCGGGACAATGAGCAGTTCTTC; CDR3aa: CASSSARDNEQFF
d_gene: TRBD1; v_gene: TRBV6-2/TRBV6-3; len: 13; abundance: -; j_gene: TRBJ1-1; CDR3nt: TGTGCCAGCAGTGACAGGGTTTGGACTGAAGCTTTCTTT; CDR3aa: CASSDRVWTEAFF
d_gene: TRBD1; v_gene: TRBV10-3; len: 15; abundance: once; j_gene: TRBJ2-1; CDR3nt: TGTGCCATCAGGATGGGGATTGAGACAGGGGATGAGCAGTTCTTC; CDR3aa: CAIRMGIETGDEQFF
d_gene: TRBD2; v_gene: TRBV4-2; len: 16; abundance: once; j_gene: TRBJ2-5; CDR3nt: TGTGCCAGCAGCCGAGCCGGTTCCGGGGGGGCGGAGACCCAGTACTTC; CDR3aa: CASSRAGSGGAETQYF
d_gene: -; v_gene: TRBV3-1/TRBV3-2; len: 14; abundance: -; j_gene: TRBJ1-6; CDR3nt: TGTGCCAGCAGCCTCGGCAGGGGATCTTCACCCCTCCACTTT; CDR3aa: CASSLGRGSSPLHF
d_gene: TRBD1; v_gene: TRBV19; len: 15; abundance: -; j_gene: TRBJ1-4; CDR3nt: TGTGCCTGTGCAAACCCGGGACAGGGAAATGAAAAACTGTTTTTT; CDR3aa: CACANPGQGNEKLFF
d_gene: -; v_gene: TRBV10-2; len: 13; abundance: once; j_gene: TRBJ2-1; CDR3nt: TGCGCCAGCAGCCGACAAGATTACAATGAGCAGTTCTTC; CDR3aa: CASSRQDYNEQFF
d_gene: -; v_gene: TRBV28; len: 14; abundance: -; j_gene: TRBJ2-3; CDR3nt: TGTGCCAGCAGTTTATCGGCAGGGGCAGATACGCAGTATTTT; CDR3aa: CASSLSAGADTQYF
d_gene: TRBD1; v_gene: TRBV15; len: 15; abundance: -; j_gene: TRBJ1-2; CDR3nt: TGTGCCACCAGCAGAGGGGACAGGGGGCTGGATGGCTACACCTTC; CDR3aa: CATSRGDRGLDGYTF
d_gene: -; v_gene: TRBV7-3; len: 14; abundance: -; j_gene: TRBJ1-3; CDR3nt: TGTGCCAGCAGCTCAGACTCGGATGGAAACACCATATATTTT; CDR3aa: CASSSDSDGNTIYF
d_gene: -; v_gene: TRBV6-5; len: 15; abundance: -; j_gene: TRBJ1-4; CDR3nt: TGTGCCAGCAAGACTTATAGGGGGAAAAATGAAAAACTGTTTTTT; CDR3aa: CASKTYRGKNEKLFF
d_gene: TRBD2; v_gene: TRBV2; len: 14; abundance: few; j_gene: TRBJ2-6; CDR3nt: TGTGCCAGCGGGAGGGCTCCTGGGGCCAACGTCCTGACTTTC; CDR3aa: CASGRAPGANVLTF
d_gene: TRBD2; v_gene: TRBV20-1; len: 14; abundance: -; j_gene: TRBJ2-3; CDR3nt: TGCAGTGCTAGTGCGGGAGTCGGGACAGATACGCAGTATTTT; CDR3aa: CSASAGVGTDTQYF
d_gene: -; v_gene: TRBV6-5; len: 14; abundance: -; j_gene: TRBJ2-5; CDR3nt: TGTGCCAGCAGTAGCCGGGACAACCAAGAGACCCAGTACTTC; CDR3aa: CASSSRDNQETQYF
d_gene: -; v_gene: TRBV7-6; len: 16; abundance: -; j_gene: TRBJ1-3; CDR3nt: TGTGCCAGCAGCTTAGAGGGAAGGGGCACTGGAAACACCATATATTTT; CDR3aa: CASSLEGRGTGNTIYF
d_gene: -; v_gene: TRBV30; len: 13; abundance: -; j_gene: TRBJ2-7; CDR3nt: TGTGCCTGGAGCACGGGTGACCCCTACGAGCAGTACTTC; CDR3aa: CAWSTGDPYEQYF
d_gene: TRBD2; v_gene: TRBV27; len: 17; abundance: -; j_gene: TRBJ2-5; CDR3nt: TGTGCCAGCAGTTTATTCCCCGGGAGGGGTCACCAAGAGACCCAGTACTTC; CDR3aa: CASSLFPGRGHQETQYF
d_gene: TRBD2; v_gene: TRBV13; len: 15; abundance: -; j_gene: TRBJ2-3; CDR3nt: TGTGCCAGCAGCACCCCGCGGGAGGGCCCGGATACGCAGTATTTT; CDR3aa: CASSTPREGPDTQYF
d_gene: -; v_gene: TRBV19; len: 16; abundance: once; j_gene: TRBJ2-6; CDR3nt: TGTGCCAGTACGGGCAGGGAAACCTCTGGGGCCAACGTCCTGACTTTC; CDR3aa: CASTGRETSGANVLTF
d_gene: -; v_gene: TRBV14; len: 13; abundance: -; j_gene: TRBJ1-2; CDR3nt: TGTGCCAGCAGCCCGGCTTGGGGGGGTTCCTTGTCATTC; CDR3aa: CASSPAWGGSLSF
d_gene: -; v_gene: TRBV19; len: 16; abundance: -; j_gene: TRBJ1-2; CDR3nt: TGTGCCAGTAGTATCGTTTCTCGGCGGAACCGCTATGGCTACACCTTC; CDR3aa: CASSIVSRRNRYGYTF
d_gene: -; v_gene: TRBV2; len: 14; abundance: -; j_gene: TRBJ1-2; CDR3nt: TGTGCCAGCAGCTCAGGACAGACTCCCTATGGCTACACCTTC; CDR3aa: CASSSGQTPYGYTF
d_gene: -; v_gene: TRBV5-1; len: 15; abundance: -; j_gene: TRBJ1-3; CDR3nt: TGCGCCAGCAGCTTGGGCGACTACTCTGGAAACACCATATATTTT; CDR3aa: CASSLGDYSGNTIYF
d_gene: TRBD1; v_gene: TRBV5-5; len: 17; abundance: -; j_gene: TRBJ1-2; CDR3nt: TGTGCCAGCAGCTTGGCGGGGATGACAGGGGGCGTCTATGGCTACACCTTC; CDR3aa: CASSLAGMTGGVYGYTF
d_gene: -; v_gene: TRBV6-2/TRBV6-3; len: 12; abundance: -; j_gene: TRBJ1-5; CDR3nt: TGTGCCAGCAGTCCCGGTTTCCAGCCCCAGCATTTT; CDR3aa: CASSPGFQPQHF
d_gene: TRBD1; v_gene: TRBV27; len: 13; abundance: -; j_gene: TRBJ1-5; CDR3nt: TGTGCCAGCTCTCAGGGGGTTCGTCAGCCCCAGCATTTT; CDR3aa: CASSQGVRQPQHF
d_gene: -; v_gene: TRBV4-3; len: 15; abundance: -; j_gene: TRBJ2-3; CDR3nt: TGCGCCAGCAGCCGCCTGGGGGCCCGCACAGATACGCAGTATTTT; CDR3aa: CASSRLGARTDTQYF
d_gene: -; v_gene: TRBV6-1; len: 17; abundance: once; j_gene: TRBJ1-5; CDR3nt: TGTGCCAGCAGTGAAGCGATCTCAGGGCGAAGCAATCAGCCCCAGCATTTT; CDR3aa: CASSEAISGRSNQPQHF
d_gene: -; v_gene: TRBV3-1/TRBV3-2; len: 14; abundance: -; j_gene: TRBJ1-5; CDR3nt: TGTGCCAGCAGCCAAGGGACAGCCGGGCAGCCCCAGCATTTT; CDR3aa: CASSQGTAGQPQHF
d_gene: -; v_gene: TRBV3-1/TRBV3-2; len: 15; abundance: -; j_gene: TRBJ1-1; CDR3nt: TGTGCCAGCAGCCAAGATGAGGGGGTGAACACTGAAGCTTTCTTT; CDR3aa: CASSQDEGVNTEAFF
d_gene: TRBD2; v_gene: TRBV5-6; len: 17; abundance: -; j_gene: TRBJ2-2; CDR3nt: TGTGCCAGCAGCTTGATTAGCGGGGGCCGTGGGACCGGGGAGCTGTTTTTT; CDR3aa: CASSLISGGRGTGELFF
d_gene: -; v_gene: TRBV4-1; len: 18; abundance: once; j_gene: TRBJ1-1; CDR3nt: TGCGCCAGCAGCCAAGATCGGGGTCGGGGTGACATGAACACTGAAGCTTTCTTT; CDR3aa: CASSQDRGRGDMNTEAFF
d_gene: -; v_gene: TRBV4-2; len: 14; abundance: -; j_gene: TRBJ2-2; CDR3nt: TGTGCCAGCAGCCAAGGAATGGACAGTAGGAAGGTGTTTTTT; CDR3aa: CASSQGMDSRKVFF
d_gene: TRBD1; v_gene: TRBV6-1; len: 17; abundance: -; j_gene: TRBJ2-6; CDR3nt: TGTGCCAGCAGTGCCGGGACAGGGGGCGGTGGGGCCAACGTCCTGACTTTC; CDR3aa: CASSAGTGGGGANVLTF
d_gene: -; v_gene: TRBV7-2; len: 14; abundance: -; j_gene: TRBJ2-1; CDR3nt: TGTGCCAGCAGCCCGGACAGATCCTACAATGAGCAGTTCTTC; CDR3aa: CASSPDRSYNEQFF
d_gene: -; v_gene: TRBV7-2; len: 13; abundance: -; j_gene: TRBJ1-5; CDR3nt: TGTGCCAGCAGCTTAAGTTTAGATCAGCCCCAGCATTTT; CDR3aa: CASSLSLDQPQHF
d_gene: -; v_gene: TRBV7-9; len: 13; abundance: -; j_gene: TRBJ1-1; CDR3nt: TGTGCCAGCAGCTTCCAGGGTATCGCTGAAGCTTTCTTT; CDR3aa: CASSFQGIAEAFF
d_gene: TRBD1; v_gene: TRBV5-1; len: 16; abundance: once; j_gene: TRBJ2-2; CDR3nt: TGCGCCAGCAGCTTATTTGGACAGGGGAACACCGGGGAGCTGTTTTTT; CDR3aa: CASSLFGQGNTGELFF